The T cell receptor (beta chain) under discussion was sequenced for a study of regulatory T cells in long-lasting Graves disease (dated by TCRdb to about 2021). For the study in its entirety: Persistent Graves' disease was defined as persistently positive TSH receptor autoantibodies together with antithyroid drug treatment for over 5 years. Patients with persistent Graves' disease were compared with patients with newly diagnosed Graves' disease using TCR sequencing and RNA sequencing of peripheral blood. Antithyroid drugs had been taken for 8.5 to 12 years on average by persistent Graves' disease patients in the clinical cohort. The study was conducted in China and was registered as a clinical trial. A total of some 35 samples underwent TCR sequencing, from about 13 patients with persistent Graves' disease and approximately 20 patients with newly diagnosed Graves' disease.

The time point label corresponds to: persistent/refractory GD, antithyroid drugs over 5 years with positive TRAb. For both TCR sequencing and RNA sequencing, RNA was extracted from PBMCs using TRIzol. The diagnosis of Graves' disease was made according to American Thyroid Association guidelines. Patients for the study were recruited at an endocrinology department in Xi'an, China. From each patient, about 9 milliliters of peripheral blood was collected into an EDTA anticoagulant tube. PBMCs were isolated by Ficoll Paque Plus density gradient separation without further T cell sorting. RNA quality was checked with an Agilent 2100 Bioanalyzer and agarose gel, and concentration with a NanoDrop 2000. Beyond this particular receptor, the publication reports: Persistent Graves' disease patients showed lower TCR Shannon entropy and fewer highly expanded clones than newly diagnosed patients, suggesting clonal expansion. TRBV28, TRBJ1-2 and TRBJ2-5 were preferentially used in persistent disease, while TRBV20-1 and TRBJ2-1 were favored in newly diagnosed disease. More public clonotypes were shared among persistent patients (around 2,600) than among newly diagnosed patients (966). As a limitation, the authors acknowledged that the small sample size may reduce accuracy. Peripheral blood alone was examined, since thyroid tissue, which constituted the primary lesion, could not be accessed. Sequencing and analysis were restricted to the TCR beta chain.

CDR1 MDHEN and CDR2 SYDVKM were looked up in the germline V gene. V loses 5 bases, J loses 8 bases, and the germline ends lie 16 bases apart. The CDR3, cysteine through phenylalanine, is 14 amino acids long. The DNA shown is the 42-base CDR3, in frame from base 1. This clonotype was found many times. Its binding antigen is unknown. Nothing much larger sits one base from this clone, and base qualities are not available. The library was prepared using multiplex PCR. Sequencer: Illumina HiSeq 4000. TCR beta libraries were built with iRepertoire HTBI primers and Arm-PCR amplification of CDR3 regions. Gel purification was performed on PCR products prior to sequencing. The original methods were these. Gene usage analysis of CDR3 amino acid clonotypes relied on the approximately 60 TRBV and about 15 TRBJ segments identified across samples. COPE and FqMerger were used to merge the filtered high-quality paired reads into contigs. Contigs were aligned with BLAST to IMGT TRBV, TRBD and TRBJ reference genes, and CDR3 was defined per IMGT. Any clonotype with a frequency above 0.1% was classified as a highly expanded clone. Repertoire diversity was measured by Shannon entropy, and V-J evenness by the Gini coefficient. A clonotype found in more than one individual was treated as public. The public reads were run again by TCRdb, first through fastp at Q25 and then through MiXCR, and only productive beta chains were kept. Entries are consolidated by CDR3 protein sequence, retaining the most common genes and DNA. These V and J calls rely on TCRdb rather than the paper's analysis. The sample profile shows approximately 470,000 distinct CDR3 sequences; 20% to 25% of them were found once. The ten largest account for over 7.5% of the sample.

Here the chain combines TRBV28 and TRBJ2-4; the D gene is perhaps TRBD1, from 8 matching bases. This clonotype was sampled from a female donor with Graves disease. Sequencing used peripheral blood mononuclear cells (PBMCs), obtained when the disease was refractory, from a patient treated with antithyroid drugs. The CDR3 amino acid sequence is: CASSPRTGRDIQYF. The DNA is TGTGCCAGCAGTCCCAGGACAGGGAGGGACATTCAGTACTTC.